This T cell receptor (beta chain) was sequenced in a study of cytomegalovirus exposure and HLA in healthy donors. Overall study: Out of about 190 million T cells, an earlier analysis found 117 million unique TCR beta sequences in total.

With respect to this clone: Its specificity is not known.

A multiplex PCR was run with 60 Vbeta primers and 13 Jbeta primers. This table comes from immunoSEQ multiplex PCR, and its TCRdb copy is limited to in-frame clones, with some not included. The sample holds 80,000 to 100,000 clones, around 80% seen once. Study outcomes and limitations: Cytomegalovirus-associated TCR beta chains were listed, numbering some 170. Later, TCR association rates were found to vary by HLA locus, highest for DRB1 and lowest for HLA-C. Analysis was carried out at a later point, and it linked a missense DCLRE1C variant to TCR beta V- and J-gene trimming.

The receptor was isolated from a man between 35 and 55 years old in good health and CMV-seronegative. The sample comprised PBMCs.

Written as DNA, the CDR3 is TGCGCCAGCAGCCAAGTGGCAGGGGGTGACACAGATACGCAGTATTTT. Protein sequence: CASSQVAGGDTDTQYF. The rearrangement links TRBV4-3 to TRBJ2-3; 7 bases match TRBD1. The V gene's germline CDR1 is LGHNA and CDR2 YSLEER. The CDR3 has 16 residues. The trim removed 1 base at V and 2 bases at J, leaving 6 bases unmatched.